This T cell receptor (beta chain) is from a study of early T cells in non-severe SARS-CoV-2 infection. Background on the study: The study sequenced bulk RNA from unsorted whole blood, with chains unpaired. Findings and caveats of the study: The matching step, a VDJdb search, favored anti-spike CD8 responses and missed private and CD4 specificities.

Remarks on this clonotype: As yet, its antigen is unknown.

The CDR3 contains 14 residues. Germline CDR1 and CDR2: SGHAT and FQNNGV. Between the trimmed V and J ends, which lost 6 bases and 3 bases, there was a span of 14 bases. Individually, cDNA molecules had unique molecular identifiers attached to them. One entry per CDR3 protein, called by TCRdb with MiXCR from the 5' RACE reads. The sample holds roughly 66,000 distinct CDR3 sequences, roughly 10% seen once. The source material was whole blood. The receptor comes from an adult who was a healthcare worker with PCR-confirmed SARS-CoV-2 infection or an uninfected control (not recorded which). This rearrangement joins TRBV11-2 to TRBJ1-1; D uncertain. The CDR3 DNA follows: TGTGCCAGCAGTTCAGCGTGGCGGGACACTGAAGCTTTCTTT. This translates into CASSSAWRDTEAFF.